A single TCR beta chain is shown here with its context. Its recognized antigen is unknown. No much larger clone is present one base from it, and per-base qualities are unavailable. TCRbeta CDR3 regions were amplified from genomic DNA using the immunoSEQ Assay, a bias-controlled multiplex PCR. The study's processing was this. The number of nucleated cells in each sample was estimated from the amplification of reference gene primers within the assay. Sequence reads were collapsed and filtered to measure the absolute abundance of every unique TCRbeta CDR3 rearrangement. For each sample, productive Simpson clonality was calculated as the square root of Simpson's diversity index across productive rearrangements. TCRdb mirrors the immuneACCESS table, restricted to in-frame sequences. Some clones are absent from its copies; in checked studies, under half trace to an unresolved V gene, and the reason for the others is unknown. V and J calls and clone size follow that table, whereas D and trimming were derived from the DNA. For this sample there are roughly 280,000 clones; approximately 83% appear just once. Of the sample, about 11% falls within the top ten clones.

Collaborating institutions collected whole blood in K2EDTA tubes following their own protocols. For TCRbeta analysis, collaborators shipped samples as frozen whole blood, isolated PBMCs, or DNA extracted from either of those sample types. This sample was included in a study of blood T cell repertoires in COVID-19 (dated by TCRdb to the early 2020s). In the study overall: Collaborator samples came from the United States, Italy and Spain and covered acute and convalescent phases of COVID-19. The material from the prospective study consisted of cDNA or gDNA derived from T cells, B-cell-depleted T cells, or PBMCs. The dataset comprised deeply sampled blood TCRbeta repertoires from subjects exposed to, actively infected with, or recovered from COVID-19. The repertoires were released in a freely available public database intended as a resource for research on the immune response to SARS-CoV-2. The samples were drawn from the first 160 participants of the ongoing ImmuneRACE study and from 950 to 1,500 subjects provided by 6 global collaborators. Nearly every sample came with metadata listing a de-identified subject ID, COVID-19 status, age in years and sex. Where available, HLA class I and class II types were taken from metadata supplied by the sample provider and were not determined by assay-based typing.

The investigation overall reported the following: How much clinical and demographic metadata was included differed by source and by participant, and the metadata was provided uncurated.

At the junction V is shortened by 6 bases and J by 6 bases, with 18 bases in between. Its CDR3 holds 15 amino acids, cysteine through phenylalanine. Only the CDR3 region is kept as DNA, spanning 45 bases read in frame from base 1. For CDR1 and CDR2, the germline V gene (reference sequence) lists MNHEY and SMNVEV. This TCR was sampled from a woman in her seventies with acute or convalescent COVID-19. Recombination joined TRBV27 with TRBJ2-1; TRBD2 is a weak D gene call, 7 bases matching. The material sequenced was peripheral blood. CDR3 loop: CASRREGGTGNEQFF. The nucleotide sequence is TGTGCCAGCAGGCGAGAGGGGGGGACGGGCAATGAGCAGTTCTTC.